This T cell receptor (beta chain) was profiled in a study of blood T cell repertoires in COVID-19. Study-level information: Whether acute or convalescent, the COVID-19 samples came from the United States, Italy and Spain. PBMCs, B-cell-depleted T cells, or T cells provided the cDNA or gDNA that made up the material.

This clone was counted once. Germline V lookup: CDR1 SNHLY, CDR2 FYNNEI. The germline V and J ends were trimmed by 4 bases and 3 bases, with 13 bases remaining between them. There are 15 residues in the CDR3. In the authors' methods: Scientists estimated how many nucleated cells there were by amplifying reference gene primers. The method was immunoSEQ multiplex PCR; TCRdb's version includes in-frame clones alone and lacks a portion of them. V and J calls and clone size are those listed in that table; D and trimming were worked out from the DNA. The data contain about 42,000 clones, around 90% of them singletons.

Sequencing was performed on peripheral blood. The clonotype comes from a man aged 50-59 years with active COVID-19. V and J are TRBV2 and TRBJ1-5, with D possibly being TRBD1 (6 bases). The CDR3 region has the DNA TGTGCCAGCAGTGCACAGGGTACGATCAATCAGCCCCAGCATTTT. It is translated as CASSAQGTINQPQHF.